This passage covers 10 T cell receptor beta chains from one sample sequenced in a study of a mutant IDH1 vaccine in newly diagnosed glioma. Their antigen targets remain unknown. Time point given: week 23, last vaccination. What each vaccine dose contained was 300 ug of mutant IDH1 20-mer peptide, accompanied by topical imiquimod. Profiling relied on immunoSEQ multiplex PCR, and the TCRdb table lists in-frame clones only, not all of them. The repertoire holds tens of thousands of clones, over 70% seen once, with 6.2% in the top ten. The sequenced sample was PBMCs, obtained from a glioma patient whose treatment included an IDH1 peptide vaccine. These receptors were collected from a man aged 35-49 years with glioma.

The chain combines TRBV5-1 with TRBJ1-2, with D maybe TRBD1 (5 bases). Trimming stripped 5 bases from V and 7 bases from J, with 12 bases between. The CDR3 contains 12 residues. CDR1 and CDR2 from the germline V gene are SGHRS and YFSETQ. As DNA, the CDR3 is TGCGCCAGCAGGTCCGACAGTATTGGCTACACCTTC. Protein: CASRSDSIGYTF.

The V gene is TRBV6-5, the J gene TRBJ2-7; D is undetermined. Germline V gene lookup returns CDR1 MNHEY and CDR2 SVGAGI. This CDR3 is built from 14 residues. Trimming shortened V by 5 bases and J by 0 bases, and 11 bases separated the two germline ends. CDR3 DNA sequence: TGTGCCAGCAGTACCGACTGGGGCTCCTACGAGCAGTACTTC. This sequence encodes CASSTDWGSYEQYF.

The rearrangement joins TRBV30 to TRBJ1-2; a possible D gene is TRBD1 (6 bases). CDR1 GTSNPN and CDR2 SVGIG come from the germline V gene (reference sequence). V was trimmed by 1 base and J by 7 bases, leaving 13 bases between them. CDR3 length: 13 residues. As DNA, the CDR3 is TGTGCCTGGAGTGAAAGACAGGACGTTGGCTACACCTTC. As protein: CAWSERQDVGYTF.

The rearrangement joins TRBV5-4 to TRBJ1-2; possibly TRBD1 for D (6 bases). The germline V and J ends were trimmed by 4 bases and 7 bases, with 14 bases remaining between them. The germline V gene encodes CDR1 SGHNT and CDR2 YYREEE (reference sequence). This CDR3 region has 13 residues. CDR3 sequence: CASSGRGLAGYTF. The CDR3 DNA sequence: TGTGCCAGCAGCGGCAGGGGCTTGGCTGGCTACACCTTC.

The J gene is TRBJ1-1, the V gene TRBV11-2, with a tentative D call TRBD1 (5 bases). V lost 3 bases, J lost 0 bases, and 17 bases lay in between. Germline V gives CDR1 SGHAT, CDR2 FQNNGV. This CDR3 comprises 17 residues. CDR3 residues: CASSFGAANGLNTEAFF. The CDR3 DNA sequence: TGTGCCAGCAGCTTTGGGGCCGCAAACGGTCTGAACACTGAAGCTTTCTTT.

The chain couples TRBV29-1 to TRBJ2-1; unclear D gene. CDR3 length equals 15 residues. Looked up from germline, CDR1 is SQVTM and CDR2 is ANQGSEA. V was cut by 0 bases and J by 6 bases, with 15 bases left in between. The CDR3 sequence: CSVEDPNRNLNEQFF. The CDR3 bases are TGCAGCGTTGAAGATCCCAATCGGAATCTCAATGAGCAGTTCTTC.

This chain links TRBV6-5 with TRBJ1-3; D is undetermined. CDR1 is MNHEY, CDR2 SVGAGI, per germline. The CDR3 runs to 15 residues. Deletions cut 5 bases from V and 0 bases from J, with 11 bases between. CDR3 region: CASSRGLSSGNTIYF. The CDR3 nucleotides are TGTGCCAGCAGTCGAGGACTGAGCTCTGGAAACACCATATATTTT.

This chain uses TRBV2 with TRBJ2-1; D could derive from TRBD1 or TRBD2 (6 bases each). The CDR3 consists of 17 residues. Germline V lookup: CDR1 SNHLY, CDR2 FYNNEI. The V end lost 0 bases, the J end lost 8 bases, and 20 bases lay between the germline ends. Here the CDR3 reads CASSEARDSGGRDEQFF. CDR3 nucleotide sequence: TGTGCCAGCAGTGAAGCGCGGGACTCCGGGGGCAGGGATGAGCAGTTCTTC.

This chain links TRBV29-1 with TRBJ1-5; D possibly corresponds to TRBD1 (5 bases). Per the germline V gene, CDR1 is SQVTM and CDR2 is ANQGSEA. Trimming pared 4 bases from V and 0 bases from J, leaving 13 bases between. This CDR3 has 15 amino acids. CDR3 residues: CSVGEGTYSNQPQHF. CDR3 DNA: TGCAGCGTTGGGGAGGGGACTTATAGCAATCAGCCCCAGCATTTT.

This chain's CDR3 is CASRGPSGGFSYEQYF. In DNA, the CDR3 is TGTGCCAGCAGAGGCCCAAGCGGGGGCTTCTCCTACGAGCAGTACTTC. This chain connects TRBV27 to TRBJ2-7; 8 bases line up with TRBD2. CDR3 size: 16 residues. Germline CDR1 reads MNHEY; CDR2 reads SMNVEV (reference sequence). V was clipped by 6 bases and J by 0 bases; unmatched bases: 10.